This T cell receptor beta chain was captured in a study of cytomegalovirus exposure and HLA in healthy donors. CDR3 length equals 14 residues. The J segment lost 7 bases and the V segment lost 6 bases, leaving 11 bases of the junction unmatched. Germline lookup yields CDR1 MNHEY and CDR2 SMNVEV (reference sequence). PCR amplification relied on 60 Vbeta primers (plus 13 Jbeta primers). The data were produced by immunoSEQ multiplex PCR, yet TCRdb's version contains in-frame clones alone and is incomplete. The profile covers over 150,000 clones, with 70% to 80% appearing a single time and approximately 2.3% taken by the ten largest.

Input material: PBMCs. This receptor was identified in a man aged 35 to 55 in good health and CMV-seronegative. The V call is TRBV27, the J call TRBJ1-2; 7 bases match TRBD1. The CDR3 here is CASRGKGAQGGYTF. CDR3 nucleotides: TGTGCCAGCAGAGGAAAGGGGGCGCAAGGTGGCTACACCTTC.